Reported below is one T cell receptor beta chain. What it binds is unknown. The junction departs from the called germline gene at one end, perhaps through a read error. TCRdb re-called the reads through MiXCR, storing one row per CDR3 protein. Of about 310,000 distinct CDR3 sequences listed, 20% to 30% are singletons. The V gene's germline CDR1 is SNHLY and CDR2 FYNNEI. This CDR3 is 15 amino acids long. The record originates from a study of T cell repertoires in cytomegalovirus infection. This material consisted of cultured PBMCs, taken from culture after CMV antigen stimulation. This chain links TRBV2 with TRBJ1-3; a weak D match, TRBD1 (6 bases). The receptor comes from a human donor in good health (CMV status not recorded). Some clones in this sample may be carry-over from other donors' samples. CDR3 nucleotide sequence: TGTGCCAGCAGGGAAGGACAGATCTCTGGAAACACCATATATTTT. It codes for CASREGQISGNTIYF.